This T cell receptor (beta chain) was obtained from a study of neurological immune-mediated disorders. This clonotype was observed many times. Volunteers attending a blood bank in Maryland, USA, served as healthy controls. Germline values: CDR1 MRHNA, CDR2 SNTAGT. V was clipped by 0 bases and J by 4 bases, with 8 bases between them. This CDR3 region has 14 residues. TCRdb fed the 5' RACE reads into MiXCR, producing one record per CDR3 protein. The sample contains tens of thousands of distinct CDR3 sequences, roughly 7.3% of which appear only once. The sequence was obtained from a woman aged 40 to 50 in good health. What was sequenced was PBMCs. This rearrangement joins TRBV6-4 to TRBJ2-3; D gene unclear. The CDR3: CASSDSGESDTQYF. Written as DNA, the CDR3 is TGTGCCAGCAGTGACTCGGGCGAGTCAGATACGCAGTATTTT.